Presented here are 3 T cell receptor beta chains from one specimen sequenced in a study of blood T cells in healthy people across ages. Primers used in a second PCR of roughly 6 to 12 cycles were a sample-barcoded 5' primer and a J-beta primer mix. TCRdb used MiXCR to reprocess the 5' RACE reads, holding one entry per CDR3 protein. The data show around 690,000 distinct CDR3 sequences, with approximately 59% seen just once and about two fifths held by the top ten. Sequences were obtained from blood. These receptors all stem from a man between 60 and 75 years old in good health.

The CDR3, as DNA: TGCAGTGCCAGGTCTAGCTTCATACAGGGTAATGAGCAGTTCTTC. Translation gives CSARSSFIQGNEQFF. The V call is TRBV20-1, the J call TRBJ2-1, with D perhaps TRBD1 (6 bases). Germline V gene data show CDR1 as DFQATT and CDR2 as SNEGSKA (reference sequence). V lost 6 bases and J lost 7, with 22 bases in between. The CDR3 sequence is 15 residues long.

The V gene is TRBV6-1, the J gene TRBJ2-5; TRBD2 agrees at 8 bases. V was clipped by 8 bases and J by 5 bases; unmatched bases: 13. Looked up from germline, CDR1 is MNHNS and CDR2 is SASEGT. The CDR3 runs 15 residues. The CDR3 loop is CASALLAERWETQYF. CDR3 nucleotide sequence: TGTGCCAGCGCGTTACTAGCGGAGAGGTGGGAGACCCAGTACTTC.

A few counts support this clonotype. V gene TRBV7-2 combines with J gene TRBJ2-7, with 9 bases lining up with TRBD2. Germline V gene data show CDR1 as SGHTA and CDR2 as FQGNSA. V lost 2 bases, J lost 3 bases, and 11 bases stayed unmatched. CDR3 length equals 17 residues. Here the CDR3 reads CASSLKRFAGGSYEQYF. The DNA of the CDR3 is TGTGCCAGCAGCTTAAAACGGTTTGCGGGGGGGAGCTACGAGCAGTACTTC. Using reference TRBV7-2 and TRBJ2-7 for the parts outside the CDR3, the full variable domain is GAGVSQSPSNKVTEKGKDVELRCDPISGHTALYWYRQSLGQGLEFLIYFQGNSAPDKSGLPSDRFSAERTGGSVSTLTIQRTQQEDSAVYLCASSLKRFAGGSYEQYFGPGTRLTVT.